This entry features one TCR beta chain sequence. The antigen remains undetermined. TCRdb keeps only in-frame clones here, not all; method: immunoSEQ multiplex PCR. Of 55,000 to 65,000 clones in the sample, 85% to 90% were seen once. The data were taken from a study of T cell responses to AZD1222 COVID-19 vaccine. Notes on the study in general: Reportedly, nearly half of unique spike TCRs recognized epitopes outside B.1.351/B.1.1.7 mutations. Donors skewed white British and female; clonal diversity was possibly underestimated.

V dropped 5 bases and J dropped 7; count of bases not matched to a gene: 5. Germline CDR1 is LGHDT and CDR2 is YNNKEL (reference sequence). The CDR3 loop spans 14 amino acids. This chain connects TRBV3-1 (or the pseudogene TRBV3-2) to TRBJ2-4; 10 bases align to TRBD2. The source was peripheral blood, collected 28 days after the second AZD1222 dose. This sequence was found in an adult who received the AZD1222 COVID-19 vaccine. For the CDR3, the DNA is TGTGCCAGCAGCGACCCGGGACTAGCGAACATTCAGTACTTC. This gives the protein CASSDPGLANIQYF.